This is a list of T cell receptor beta chains from one sample in a study of shared clonotypes between healthy human individuals. Here immunoSEQ multiplex PCR was the method, and the copy in TCRdb shows in-frame clones only, minus some. The data show some 2.1 million clones, approximately 94% seen once. Source material: naive CD8+ T cells sorted from blood. The receptors come from a man younger than 30 in good health. Each CDR3 is given with its conserved first and last residue. The D gene is left open where the match is weak. Size is omitted from some rows. Given values are once, few, many or a class for expanded clones.

>.|TRBJ1-1|TRBV7-9|.
CASSLSYGQLEAFF
TGTGCCAGCAGCTTAAGTTATGGGCAGCTTGAAGCTTTCTTT
>.|TRBJ1-2|TRBV5-1|.
CASSLSSGADGYTF
TGCGCCAGCAGCTTGTCGTCAGGGGCTGACGGCTACACCTTC
>.|TRBJ2-2|TRBV5-6|TRBD2
CASSDGTSWPGELFF
TGTGCCAGCAGTGATGGGACTAGTTGGCCCGGGGAGCTGTTTTTT
>.|TRBJ2-7|TRBV6-1|.
CASSEALLATGLSYEQYF
TGTGCCAGCAGTGAAGCGTTATTAGCGACGGGATTATCCTACGAGCAGTACTTC
>.|TRBJ2-5|TRBV7-2|TRBD1
CASSLPVPGTETQETQYF
TGTGCCAGCAGCTTGCCGGTGCCCGGGACAGAGACACAAGAGACCCAGTACTTC
>.|TRBJ2-5|TRBV27|.
CASSPMWDNDQETQYF
TGTGCCAGCAGTCCAATGTGGGACAACGACCAAGAGACCCAGTACTTC
>.|TRBJ2-2|TRBV6-5|.
CASSYSRQDDTGELFF
TGTGCCAGCAGTTATTCCCGACAGGACGACACCGGGGAGCTGTTTTTT
>.|TRBJ2-1|TRBV6-6|TRBD2
CASSQTSGVREQFF
TGTGCCAGCAGTCAAACTAGCGGGGTAAGGGAGCAGTTCTTC
>.|TRBJ2-2|TRBV9|.
CASSPPSYNTGELFF
TGTGCCAGCAGCCCGCCCAGTTACAACACCGGGGAGCTGTTTTTT
>.|TRBJ2-5|TRBV27|TRBD1
CASSPTWTGLQETQYF
TGTGCCAGCAGTCCGACTTGGACAGGGCTCCAAGAGACCCAGTACTTC
>.|TRBJ2-7|TRBV4-1|.
CASSQVGTDTYEQYF
TGCGCCAGCAGCCAAGTAGGGACGGATACCTACGAGCAGTACTTC
>.|TRBJ1-6|TRBV11-2|.
CASSLAGSPLHF
TGTGCCAGCAGCTTAGCAGGTTCACCCCTCCACTTT
>.|TRBJ1-5|TRBV5-6|.
CASSWGGGRGDQPQHF
TGTGCCAGCAGCTGGGGAGGGGGACGGGGAGATCAGCCCCAGCATTTT
>.|TRBJ2-2|TRBV7-3|TRBD1
CASSSQGVLNTGELFF
TGTGCCAGCAGCTCACAGGGGGTGTTAAACACCGGGGAGCTGTTTTTT
>once|TRBJ2-7|TRBV27|TRBD2
CASSPGDYWQQYF
TGTGCCAGCAGTCCCGGGGACTATTGGCAGCAGTACTTC
>.|TRBJ2-7|TRBV27|.
CASSSNSYEQYF
TGTGCCAGCAGCTCCAACTCCTACGAGCAGTACTTC
>.|TRBJ2-5|TRBV12-1|.
CASSATPQLATRLEGRETQYF
TGTGCCAGCAGCGCCACTCCCCAACTCGCTACACGACTAGAGGGGCGGGAGACCCAGTACTTC
>.|TRBJ2-1|TRBV21-1|.
CASRTSGANEQFF
TGTGCCAGCAGGACTAGCGGGGCCAATGAGCAGTTCTTC
>.|TRBJ1-1|TRBV9|.
CASSVHDRNTEAFF
TGTGCCAGCAGCGTACACGACAGGAACACTGAAGCTTTCTTT
>.|TRBJ1-2|TRBV27|.
CASSPSRDTRGYGYTF
TGTGCCAGCAGTCCGTCCCGGGACACCCGGGGTTATGGCTACACCTTC
>.|TRBJ2-1|TRBV14|.
CASSQDVPSYNEQFF
TGTGCCAGCAGCCAAGATGTCCCCTCCTACAATGAGCAGTTCTTC
>.|TRBJ2-3|TRBV11-3|.
CASSLWTSTDTQYF
TGTGCCAGCAGCTTATGGACTAGCACAGATACGCAGTATTTT
>.|TRBJ1-6|TRBV10-3|.
CAISVEAFNSPLHF
TGTGCCATCAGTGTCGAAGCGTTTAATTCACCCCTCCACTTT
>.|TRBJ2-7|TRBV7-8|.
CASSFLRGSTYEQYF
TGTGCCAGCAGCTTTTTGAGGGGTAGCACCTACGAGCAGTACTTC
>.|TRBJ2-7|TRBV25-1|TRBD2
CASSDSRLAGAEQYF
TGTGCCAGCAGTGATTCGCGACTAGCGGGAGCCGAGCAGTACTTC
>.|TRBJ1-1|TRBV7-3|.
CASSLSRGGEAFF
TGTGCCAGCAGCCTAAGTCGAGGGGGTGAAGCTTTCTTT
>.|TRBJ2-7|TRBV6-1|TRBD2
CASSPGLADYEQYF
TGTGCCAGCAGTCCGGGACTAGCGGACTACGAGCAGTACTTC
>few|TRBJ1-6|TRBV27|.
CASSPTGVYNSPLHF
TGTGCCAGCAGTCCGACAGGAGTTTATAATTCACCCCTCCACTTT
>.|TRBJ2-2|TRBV7-6|TRBD1
CASSLVTGGNTGELFF
TGTGCCAGCAGCTTAGTCACAGGGGGAAACACCGGGGAGCTGTTTTTT
>.|TRBJ2-7|TRBV6-1|.
CASSEALGYEQYF
TGTGCCAGCAGTGAAGCCCTCGGGTACGAGCAGTACTTC
>.|TRBJ2-6|TRBV13|TRBD1
CASSSRTGSAGANVLTF
TGTGCCAGCAGCTCCAGGACAGGGAGTGCTGGGGCCAACGTCCTGACTTTC
>.|TRBJ2-7|TRBV19|TRBD2
CASSRAGVTYEQYF
TGTGCCAGTAGTCGAGCGGGAGTGACCTACGAGCAGTACTTC
>once|TRBJ1-4|TRBV11-2|TRBD1
CASSSRDREYEKLFF
TGTGCCAGCAGCTCCCGGGACAGGGAGTATGAAAAACTGTTTTTT
>.|TRBJ2-7|TRBV2|TRBD1
CASSEGTGVSYEQYF
TGTGCCAGCAGTGAGGGGACAGGGGTCTCCTACGAGCAGTACTTC
>.|TRBJ2-7|TRBV18|.
CASSPPIGSYEQYF
TGTGCCAGCTCACCACCGATTGGATCCTACGAGCAGTACTTC
>.|TRBJ2-7|TRBV7-6|TRBD2
CASSLAARAGTPEQYF
TGTGCCAGCAGCCTAGCGGCGAGGGCAGGGACCCCCGAGCAGTACTTC
>once|TRBJ1-4|TRBV5-4|.
CASSLGGLDEKLFF
TGTGCCAGCAGCTTGGGTGGTCTGGACGAAAAACTGTTTTTT
>.|TRBJ1-1|TRBV25-1|.
CASTLRAIRNTEAFF
TGTGCCAGCACCCTGAGGGCGATCAGGAACACTGAAGCTTTCTTT
>.|TRBJ2-7|TRBV7-9|.
CASSFGSYEQYF
TGTGCCAGCAGCTTCGGCAGCTACGAGCAGTACTTC
>.|TRBJ2-1|TRBV7-9|TRBD2
CASHQQPGGSEQFF
TGTGCCAGCCACCAGCAGCCGGGAGGCAGTGAGCAGTTCTTC
>once|TRBJ1-1|TRBV7-8|.
CASSSGPEAFF
TGTGCCAGCAGCTCGGGCCCCGAAGCTTTCTTT
>.|TRBJ2-1|TRBV27|TRBD2
CASSLLAGGEQFF
TGTGCCAGCAGTTTACTAGCGGGAGGTGAGCAGTTCTTC
>.|TRBJ1-2|TRBV5-1|TRBD1
CASSATGGEDGYTF
TGCGCCAGCAGCGCCACAGGGGGCGAAGATGGCTACACCTTC
>.|TRBJ1-4|TRBV10-2|.
CASRLDGGEKLFF
TGCGCCAGCAGACTTGACGGTGGTGAAAAACTGTTTTTT
>.|TRBJ2-7|TRBV10-2|.
CASSESRTSSEF
TGCGCCAGCAGTGAGTCGAGGACTTCCTCCGAGTTC
>.|TRBJ2-7|TRBV19|TRBD2
CASSTSGSGEQYF
TGTGCCAGTAGTACTAGCGGGAGTGGTGAGCAGTACTTC
>.|TRBJ2-5|TRBV28|TRBD1
CASSLTGRQGAGETQYF
TGTGCCAGCAGTTTAACCGGGCGTCAGGGGGCTGGAGAGACCCAGTACTTC
>.|TRBJ2-1|TRBV11-2|.
CASSLRGDNEQFF
TGTGCCAGCAGCCTCCGGGGTGACAATGAGCAGTTCTTC
>.|TRBJ2-3|TRBV28|.
CASSFRRTDTQYF
TGTGCCAGCAGTTTTCGTCGCACAGATACGCAGTATTTT
>.|TRBJ2-7|TRBV7-2|.
CASSLLEGGYEQYF
TGTGCCAGCAGCTTACTCGAGGGAGGCTACGAGCAGTACTTC
>once|TRBJ1-3|TRBV28|.
CAPPGSGNTIYF
TGTGCCCCCCCCGGTTCTGGAAACACCATATATTTT
>.|TRBJ2-1|TRBV9|.
CASSEGYNEQFF
TGTGCCAGCAGTGAGGGATACAATGAGCAGTTCTTC
>.|TRBJ2-3|TRBV2|TRBD2
CASSSGRTTDTQYF
TGTGCCAGCAGTAGCGGGAGAACAACAGATACGCAGTATTTT
>.|TRBJ2-7|TRBV25-1|TRBD1
CASGQGGNEQYF
TGTGCCAGCGGACAGGGGGGAAACGAGCAGTACTTC
>once|TRBJ2-5|TRBV6-6|.
CASSPGTIQETQYF
TGTGCCAGCAGTCCCGGGACAATCCAAGAGACCCAGTACTTC
>.|TRBJ2-5|TRBV12-5|.
CASGPSGTLQETQYF
TGTGCTAGTGGTCCCTCAGGGACACTCCAAGAGACCCAGTACTTC
>.|TRBJ2-1|TRBV5-8|.
CASSLETSSFEQFF
TGTGCCAGCAGCTTGGAGACTAGTTCTTTTGAGCAGTTCTTC